The subject of this entry is one T cell receptor beta chain. The antigen is undetermined. Germline and junction disagree at one end, which may indicate a read error. The CDR3 consists of 13 residues. Looked up from germline, CDR1 is MNHEY and CDR2 is SVGAGI. Normal lung sampling was at least 3 cm from the tumour, as distant as possible. Genomic DNA came from frozen unsorted single-cell suspensions. These data come from a study of immune cell composition in non-small cell lung cancer. As for the study in general: Most cases were lung adenocarcinoma or squamous cell carcinoma. Overall study results and limits: It was not proven that tumour-reactive clones equal dominant tumour-associated clones. Smoking pack-years did not significantly correlate with tumour TCR-beta clonality.

TCRdb keeps only in-frame clones here, not all; method: immunoSEQ multiplex PCR. The sample consists of approximately 9,000 clones, 60% to 85% of them appearing once. The sample consisted of non-adjacent lung tissue. The TCR comes from a human donor with non-small cell lung cancer. The chain employs TRBV6-5 and TRBJ2-7; 7 bases match TRBD2. CDR3 sequence: CASSSTARGVTLF. DNA for the CDR3: TGTGCCAGCAGTTCCACCGCCCGGGGGGTTACTCTCTTC.